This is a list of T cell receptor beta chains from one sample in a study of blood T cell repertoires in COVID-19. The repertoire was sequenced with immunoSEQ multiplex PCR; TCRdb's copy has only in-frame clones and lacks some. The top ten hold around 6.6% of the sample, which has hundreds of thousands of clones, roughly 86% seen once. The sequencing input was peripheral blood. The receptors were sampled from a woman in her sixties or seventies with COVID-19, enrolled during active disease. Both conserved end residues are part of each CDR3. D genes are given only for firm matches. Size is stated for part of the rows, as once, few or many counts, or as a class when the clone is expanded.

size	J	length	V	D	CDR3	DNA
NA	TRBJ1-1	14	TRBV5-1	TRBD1	CASTQGQGNTEAFF	TGCGCCAGCACCCAGGGACAGGGAAACACTGAAGCTTTCTTT
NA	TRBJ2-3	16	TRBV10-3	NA	CAISEWKTLGADTQYF	TGTGCCATCAGTGAGTGGAAGACCCTCGGGGCAGATACGCAGTATTTT
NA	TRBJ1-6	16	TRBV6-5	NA	CASSYSWRQYNSPLHF	TGTGCCAGCAGTTACTCTTGGAGACAGTATAATTCACCCCTCCACTTT
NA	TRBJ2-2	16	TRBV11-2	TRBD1	CASSSYGQGNTGELFF	TGTGCCAGCAGCTCATACGGACAGGGGAACACCGGGGAGCTGTTTTTT
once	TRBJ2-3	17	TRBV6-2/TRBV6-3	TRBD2	CASSSTPGLAVTDTQYF	TGTGCCAGCAGTTCGACACCGGGACTAGCGGTAACAGATACGCAGTATTTT
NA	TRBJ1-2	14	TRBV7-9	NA	CASSLGGNDYGYTF	TGTGCCAGCAGCTTGGGGGGGAACGACTATGGCTACACCTTC
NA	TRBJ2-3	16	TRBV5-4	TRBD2	CASSRTSGGALNTQYF	TGTGCCAGCAGCCGTACTAGCGGGGGGGCCCTCAATACGCAGTATTTT
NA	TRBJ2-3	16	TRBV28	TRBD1	CASSLVWTGRTDTQYF	TGTGCCAGCAGTTTAGTTTGGACAGGGAGGACAGATACGCAGTATTTT
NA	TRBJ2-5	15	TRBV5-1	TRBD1	CASSSQTGGEETQYF	TGCGCCAGCAGCTCGCAAACAGGGGGCGAAGAGACCCAGTACTTC
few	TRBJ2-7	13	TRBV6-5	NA	CASSDGFSYEQYF	TGTGCCAGCAGCGACGGGTTCTCCTACGAGCAGTACTTC
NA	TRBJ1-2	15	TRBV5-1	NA	CASSLEGGIGYGYTF	TGCGCCAGCAGCTTGGAAGGGGGAATTGGCTATGGCTACACCTTC
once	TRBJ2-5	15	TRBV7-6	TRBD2	CASSLGGAYGETQYF	TGTGCCAGCAGCCTCGGGGGGGCTTACGGAGAGACCCAGTACTTC
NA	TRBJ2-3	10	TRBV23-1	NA	CASITDTQYF	TGCGCCAGCATAACAGATACGCAGTATTTT
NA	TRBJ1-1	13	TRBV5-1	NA	CASSLASGTEAFF	TGCGCCAGCAGCTTGGCCAGTGGTACTGAAGCTTTCTTT
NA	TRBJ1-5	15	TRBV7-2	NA	CASSLWSGSNQPQHF	TGTGCCAGCAGCTTATGGTCAGGGAGCAATCAGCCCCAGCATTTT
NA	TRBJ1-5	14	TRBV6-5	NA	CASRRTGANQPQHF	TGTGCCAGCAGGAGGACTGGAGCTAATCAGCCCCAGCATTTT
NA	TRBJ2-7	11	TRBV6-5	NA	CATTDSYEQYF	TGTGCCACCACGGACAGCTACGAGCAGTACTTC
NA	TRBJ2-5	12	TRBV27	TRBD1	CASSWTGGAQYF	TGTGCCAGCAGCTGGACAGGGGGGGCCCAGTACTTC
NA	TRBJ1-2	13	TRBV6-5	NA	CASSSGQGFGYTF	TGTGCCAGCAGTTCGGGTCAGGGATTTGGCTACACCTTC
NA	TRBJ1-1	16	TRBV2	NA	CASSFDFRVQNTEAFF	TGTGCCAGCAGCTTCGATTTCAGGGTTCAGAACACTGAAGCTTTCTTT
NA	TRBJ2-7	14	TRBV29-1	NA	CSGGGVVHSYEQYF	TGCAGCGGAGGCGGGGTGGTTCACTCCTACGAGCAGTACTTC
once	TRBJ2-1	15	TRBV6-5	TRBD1	CASSYEGARNNEQFF	TGTGCCAGCAGTTACGAGGGGGCGCGGAACAATGAGCAGTTCTTC
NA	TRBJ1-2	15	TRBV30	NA	CASRGVWDGSLGYTF	TGTGCCTCCCGGGGGGTCTGGGACGGAAGCCTCGGCTACACCTTC
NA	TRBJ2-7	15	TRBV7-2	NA	CASSLETGSSYEQYF	TGTGCCAGCAGCTTAGAGACAGGTAGCTCCTACGAGCAGTACTTC
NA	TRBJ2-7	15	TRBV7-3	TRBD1	CASSLRTGEAYEQYF	TGTGCCAGCAGCTTAAGGACAGGGGAAGCCTACGAGCAGTACTTC
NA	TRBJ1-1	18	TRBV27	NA	CASSFDGGARGRSTEAFF	TGTGCCAGCAGTTTTGACGGAGGGGCGCGGGGAAGGTCTACTGAAGCTTTCTTT
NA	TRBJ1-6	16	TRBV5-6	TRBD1	CASSQPGQMGNSPLHF	TGTGCCAGCAGCCAACCGGGACAGATGGGAAATTCACCCCTCCACTTT
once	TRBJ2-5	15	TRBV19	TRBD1	CASSRDRGRQETQYF	TGTGCCAGTAGCCGGGACAGGGGTCGTCAAGAGACCCAGTACTTC
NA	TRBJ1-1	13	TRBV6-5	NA	CASSYTVNTEAFF	TGTGCCAGCAGTTACACGGTGAACACTGAAGCTTTCTTT